This is a list of T cell receptor beta chains from one sample in a study of T cell responses to AZD1222 COVID-19 vaccine. The protocol was immunoSEQ multiplex PCR, while the TCRdb copy is restricted to in-frame clones and leaves out a portion. The sample has about 86,000 clones, more than 75% seen once; the top ten hold 20% to 25%. The sample here was peripheral blood, taken on day 0 of AZD1222 vaccination. The source of these receptors is an adult in good health. Both conserved end residues are part of each CDR3. Fields, in order: V gene, J gene, D gene, CDR3 protein. D genes are given only for firm matches.

V: TRBV29-1
J: TRBJ2-7
D: TRBD2
CDR3: CSVPGLAGGSYEQYF

V: TRBV29-1
J: TRBJ2-2
D: NA
CDR3: CSVERPTGELFF

V: TRBV30
J: TRBJ2-3
D: TRBD2
CDR3: CAWTGGSSGPTDTQYF

V: TRBV15
J: TRBJ1-2
D: NA
CDR3: CATSGGANYGYTF

V: TRBV7-2
J: TRBJ2-3
D: NA
CDR3: CASSLAFGDTQYF

V: TRBV19
J: TRBJ2-5
D: NA
CDR3: CASSPPHQETQYF

V: TRBV5-1
J: TRBJ1-1
D: NA
CDR3: CASSWGRAGVTEAFF

V: TRBV5-5
J: TRBJ2-5
D: TRBD2
CDR3: CASSLGLAGMIGEETQYF

V: TRBV4-2
J: TRBJ1-2
D: NA
CDR3: CASSQDNGPGRVGANYGYTF

V: TRBV5-1
J: TRBJ2-1
D: NA
CDR3: CASSLERRDYNEQFF

V: TRBV7-9
J: TRBJ2-1
D: TRBD2
CDR3: CASSSQRVAGARNEQFF

V: TRBV7-9
J: TRBJ2-7
D: NA
CDR3: CASSLEFLASEQYF

V: TRBV7-2
J: TRBJ2-7
D: NA
CDR3: CASSLERALYEQYF

V: TRBV30
J: TRBJ2-1
D: TRBD2
CDR3: CAWNGLASYNEQFF

V: TRBV28
J: TRBJ1-6
D: TRBD1
CDR3: CASTRTGYNSPLHF

V: TRBV7-2
J: TRBJ2-2
D: NA
CDR3: CASSQLGHRWGTGELFF

V: TRBV6-4
J: TRBJ2-7
D: TRBD2
CDR3: CASSGPGGEQYF

V: TRBV18
J: TRBJ1-1
D: NA
CDR3: CASSPHSIREGEAFF

V: TRBV3-1/TRBV3-2
J: TRBJ1-3
D: NA
CDR3: CASSPRSSGNTIYF

V: TRBV10-2
J: TRBJ1-4
D: NA
CDR3: CASSGINEKLFF

V: TRBV6-5
J: TRBJ2-3
D: NA
CDR3: CASTSPGVWDTQYF

V: TRBV28
J: TRBJ2-1
D: NA
CDR3: CASSSPDSHNEQFF

V: TRBV5-5
J: TRBJ2-1
D: TRBD2
CDR3: CASSLNSGRAIDEQFF

V: TRBV4-2
J: TRBJ1-2
D: NA
CDR3: CASSPYRHLYGYTF

V: TRBV10-3
J: TRBJ2-3
D: TRBD2
CDR3: CAIRAGYTQYF

V: TRBV11-1
J: TRBJ2-7
D: NA
CDR3: CASSEGPNRLYEQYF

V: TRBV3-1/TRBV3-2
J: TRBJ2-6
D: NA
CDR3: CASRPTGGANVLTF

V: TRBV7-2
J: TRBJ1-4
D: TRBD1
CDR3: CASIKDRGGGELFF

V: TRBV18
J: TRBJ2-2
D: TRBD2
CDR3: CASSPRTSGRGTGELFF

V: TRBV5-6
J: TRBJ2-7
D: TRBD2
CDR3: CASSLVSGSGEQYF

V: TRBV6-5
J: TRBJ2-7
D: TRBD2
CDR3: CASSPEGLVSYEQYF

V: TRBV4-3
J: TRBJ2-7
D: NA
CDR3: CASSQGQNEQYF

V: TRBV27
J: TRBJ1-6
D: NA
CDR3: CASSLSGVGSPLHF

V: TRBV4-2
J: TRBJ1-1
D: NA
CDR3: CASSQARLDTEAFF

V: TRBV6-5
J: TRBJ1-5
D: NA
CDR3: CASTLDTYQPQHF

V: TRBV7-8
J: TRBJ1-2
D: NA
CDR3: CASSSTRGANYGYTF

V: TRBV5-1
J: TRBJ2-1
D: TRBD2
CDR3: CASSLAGLAGGSYNEQFF

V: TRBV4-2
J: TRBJ2-4
D: TRBD1
CDR3: CASSQDGQGPRSRNIQYF

V: TRBV18
J: TRBJ2-2
D: TRBD2
CDR3: CASSPPGLAGTGELFF

V: TRBV6-2/TRBV6-3
J: TRBJ2-5
D: TRBD1
CDR3: CASSYLGPGQQETQYF

V: TRBV7-2
J: TRBJ2-7
D: NA
CDR3: CASSLDLTGADEQYF

V: TRBV18
J: TRBJ2-7
D: TRBD1
CDR3: CASSTKGTGAYEQYF

V: TRBV2
J: TRBJ1-5
D: NA
CDR3: CASSEIRGLSNQPQHF

V: TRBV10-1
J: TRBJ1-2
D: NA
CDR3: CASSAGINYGYTF

V: TRBV28
J: TRBJ1-2
D: NA
CDR3: CASRPVGNNYGYTF

V: TRBV18
J: TRBJ2-7
D: NA
CDR3: CASSPFHGQASYEQYF